Here is one T cell receptor beta chain with its context. The antigen is undetermined. The PCR used 60 Vbeta and 13 Jbeta primers. Sequencing was performed with immunoSEQ multiplex PCR; in TCRdb, only in-frame clones are kept and a portion is missing. The sample shows some 150,000 clones, approximately 73% of them seen only once. The record originates from a study of cytomegalovirus exposure and HLA in healthy donors. The CDR3 is 16 residues long. The V gene's germline CDR1 is SNHLY and CDR2 FYNNEI. Losses at the gene ends were 1 base for V and 4 bases for J; bases not matched to a gene: 4. General study points: The authors reported that TCR beta sequences could predict HLA-A and HLA-B alleles. These predictions were accurate for most subjects in the first cohort. Most TCR sequences were rare, but some public TCRs occurred in many donors. The study flagged some 170 TCR beta chains as cytomegalovirus-associated.

The sequenced sample was PBMCs. The rearrangement uses TRBV2 and TRBJ2-1; 10 nucleotides match TRBD2. This TCR came from a human donor in good health. CDR3 in DNA: TGTGCCAGCAGTGAAGGGGCTAGCGGGAGTTACAATGAGCAGTTCTTC. This gives the protein CASSEGASGSYNEQFF. Variable domain in full (rest from reference TRBV2 and TRBJ2-1): EPEVTQTPSHQVTQMGQEVILRCVPISNHLYFYWYRQILGQKVEFLVSFYNNEISEKSEIFDDQFSVERPDGSNFTLKIRSTKLEDSAMYFCASSEGASGSYNEQFFGPGTRLTVL.